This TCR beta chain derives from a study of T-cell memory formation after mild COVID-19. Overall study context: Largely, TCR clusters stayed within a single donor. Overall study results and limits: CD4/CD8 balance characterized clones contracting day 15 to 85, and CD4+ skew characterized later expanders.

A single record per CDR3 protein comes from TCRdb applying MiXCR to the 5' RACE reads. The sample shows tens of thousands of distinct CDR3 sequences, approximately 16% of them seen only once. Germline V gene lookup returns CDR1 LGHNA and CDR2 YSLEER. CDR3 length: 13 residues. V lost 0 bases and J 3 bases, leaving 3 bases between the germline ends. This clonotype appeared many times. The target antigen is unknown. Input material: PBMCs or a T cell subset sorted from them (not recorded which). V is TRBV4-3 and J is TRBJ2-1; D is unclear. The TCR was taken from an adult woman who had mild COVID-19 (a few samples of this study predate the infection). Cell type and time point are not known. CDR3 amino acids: CASSQESYNEQFF. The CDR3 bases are TGCGCCAGCAGCCAAGAAAGCTACAATGAGCAGTTCTTC.